This passage covers 8 T cell receptor beta chains from one sample sequenced in a study of blood T cell repertoires in COVID-19. TCRdb's copy holds only in-frame clones and misses some; the assay was immunoSEQ multiplex PCR. The data hold 95,000 to 150,000 clones, with around 81% observed a single time. The specimen sequenced was peripheral blood. The receptor set was obtained from a man in his fifties or sixties with acute or convalescent COVID-19.

For the CDR3, the DNA is TGCAGCGTCCGGACAGGCTATAGCAATCAGCCCCAGCATTTT. Translated, it gives CSVRTGYSNQPQHF. This rearrangement joins TRBV29-1 to TRBJ1-5; 7 bases match TRBD1. CDR1 and CDR2 (germline): SQVTM, ANQGSEA. CDR3 length: 14 residues. J lost 0 bases, V lost 6 bases, and 5 bases had no gene match.

V gene TRBV20-1 combines with J gene TRBJ1-6, with TRBD1 as a possible D gene (5 bases). The CDR3 length is 14 residues. Germline CDR1 DFQATT, CDR2 SNEGSKA (reference sequence). V dropped 3 bases and J dropped 9 bases, with 15 bases sitting between them. CDR3 loop: CSASVGQGGSPLHF. CDR3 coding DNA: TGCAGTGCTAGTGTCGGGCAGGGAGGTTCACCCCTCCACTTT.

This clone was counted only a few times. The chain combines TRBV7-8 with TRBJ2-1; D is perhaps TRBD2 (5 bases). Germline V gene data show CDR1 as SGHVS and CDR2 as FQNEAQ. This CDR3 region has 15 residues. The V end was cut by 4 bases, the J end by 6 bases, with 16 bases between. The CDR3 loop reads CASSSLRTLRNEQFF. CDR3 coding DNA: TGTGCCAGCAGCTCCCTCCGGACTCTACGCAATGAGCAGTTCTTC.

The genes are TRBV30 and TRBJ2-7; TRBD2 matches at 7 bases. The CDR3 is made up of 15 amino acids. Unmatched junction bases numbered 10, after V lost 4 bases and J lost 1 base. Germline CDR1 reads GTSNPN; CDR2 reads SVGIG (reference sequence). The CDR3 protein is CAWTGQAGNSYEQYF. CDR3 nucleotide sequence: TGTGCCTGGACAGGTCAAGCGGGAAATTCCTACGAGCAGTACTTC. Based on the CDR3 plus reference TRBV30 and TRBJ2-7, the full variable domain is SQTIHQWPATLVQPVGSPLSLECTVEGTSNPNLYWYRQAAGRGLQLLFYSVGIGQISSEVPQNLSASRPQDRQFILSSKKLLLSDSGFYLCAWTGQAGNSYEQYFGPGTRLTVT.

The sample holds one count of this clone. The chain is built from TRBV5-5 and TRBJ2-6, with a possible D match to TRBD1 (6 bases). The V end lost 4 bases, the J end lost 0 bases, and 11 bases lay between the germline ends. The CDR3 has 16 amino acids. Germline-derived CDR1 and CDR2 are SGHKS and YYEKEE (reference sequence). CDR3 sequence reads: CASSLRTVSGANVLTF. CDR3 in DNA: TGTGCCAGCAGCCTCCGGACAGTCTCTGGGGCCAACGTCCTGACTTTC.

The rearrangement joins TRBV5-4 to TRBJ2-5, with 8 positions matching TRBD2. This CDR3 spans 14 amino acids. The V and J ends lost 4 bases and 5 bases, in that order; junction bases with no gene match: 7. Germline-derived CDR1 and CDR2 are SGHNT and YYREEE (reference sequence). The chain's CDR3 is CASSPGLEAETQYF. In DNA, the CDR3 is TGTGCCAGCAGCCCGGGACTAGAGGCTGAGACCCAGTACTTC. Complete variable domain (other parts from reference TRBV5-4 and TRBJ2-5): ETGVTQSPTHLIKTRGQQVTLRCSSQSGHNTVSWYQQALGQGPQFIFQYYREEENGRGNFPPRFSGLQFPNYSSELNVNALELDDSALYLCASSPGLEAETQYFGPGTRLLVL.

A few counts support this clone. The chain uses TRBV15 and TRBJ2-2; 8 nucleotides match TRBD2. Germline loops: CDR1 LNHNV, CDR2 YYDKDF (reference sequence). The ends lost 1 base at V and 6 bases at J; junction bases unmatched: 4. The CDR3 is 15 residues long. In DNA, the CDR3 is TGTGCCACCAGCAGAGCCCTAGCGGGCCCCGGGGAGCTGTTTTTT. It encodes CATSRALAGPGELFF.

Worth noting for this clone: This specimen includes other DNA sequences encoding the same CDR3. The V gene is TRBV28, the J gene TRBJ1-2; no clear D gene. Trimming took 5 bases from V and 4 from J, leaving 5 bases between them. CDR3 size: 11 residues. CDR1 and CDR2 from the germline V gene are MDHEN and SYDVKM. The CDR3 protein is CASSPGYGYTF. In DNA form, the CDR3 reads TGTGCCAGCAGTCCGGGCTATGGCTACACCTTC.